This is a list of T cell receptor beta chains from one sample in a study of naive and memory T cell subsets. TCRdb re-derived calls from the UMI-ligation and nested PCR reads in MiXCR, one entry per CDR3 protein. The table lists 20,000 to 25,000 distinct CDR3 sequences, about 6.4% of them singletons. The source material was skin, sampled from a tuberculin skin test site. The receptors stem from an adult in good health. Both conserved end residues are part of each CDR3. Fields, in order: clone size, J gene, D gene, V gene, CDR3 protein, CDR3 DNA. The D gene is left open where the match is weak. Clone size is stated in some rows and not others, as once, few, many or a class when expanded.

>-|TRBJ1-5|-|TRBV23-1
CASSQGLEPSCRNQPQHF
TGCGCCAGCAGTCAAGGATTGGAGCCCTCCTGCCGCAATCAGCCCCAGCATTTT
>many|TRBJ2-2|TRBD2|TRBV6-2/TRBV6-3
CASSYDGRETGELFF
TGTGCCAGCAGTTATGACGGGAGGGAAACCGGGGAGCTGTTTTTT
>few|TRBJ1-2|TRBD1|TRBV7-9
CASSPLGPGGYGYTF
TGTGCCAGCAGCCCCTTGGGTCCAGGGGGCTATGGCTACACCTTC
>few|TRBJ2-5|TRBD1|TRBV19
CASSTPTGGIWYQETQYF
TGTGCCAGTAGTACCCCAACAGGGGGCATCTGGTACCAAGAGACCCAGTACTTC
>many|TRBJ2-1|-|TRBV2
CASSHVDEQFF
TGTGCCAGCAGCCACGTAGATGAGCAGTTCTTC
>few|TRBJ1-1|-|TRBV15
CATDGGRTEAFF
TGTGCCACCGACGGGGGGAGAACTGAAGCTTTCTTT
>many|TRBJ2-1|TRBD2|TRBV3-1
CASSPSGRFYEQFF
TGTGCCAGCAGCCCTAGCGGGAGGTTTTATGAGCAGTTCTTC
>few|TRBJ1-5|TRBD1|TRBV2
CASSRATPGQGIQPQHF
TGTGCCAGCAGTCGGGCTACACCGGGACAGGGGATACAGCCCCAGCATTTT
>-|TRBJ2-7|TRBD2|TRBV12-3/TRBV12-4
CASTKDRSGSYEQYF
TGTGCCAGCACAAAAGACCGTAGCGGGAGCTACGAGCAGTACTTC
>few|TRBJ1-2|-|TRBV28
CASSFINLNYGYTF
TGTGCCAGCAGTTTTATTAACCTTAACTATGGCTACACCTTC
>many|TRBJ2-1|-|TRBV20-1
CSARDEAGRDYNEQFF
TGCAGTGCTAGAGATGAGGCGGGCAGGGATTACAATGAGCAGTTCTTC
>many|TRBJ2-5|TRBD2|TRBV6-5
CASSVGLAGTETQYF
TGTGCCAGCAGTGTGGGACTAGCGGGAACAGAGACCCAGTACTTC
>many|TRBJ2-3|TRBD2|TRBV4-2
CASSQDPSGRTDTQYF
TGTGCCAGCAGCCAAGACCCCAGCGGGAGAACAGATACGCAGTATTTT
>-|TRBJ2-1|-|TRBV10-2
CASRTSKGVNEQFF
TGCGCCAGCAGAACTAGTAAAGGTGTCAATGAGCAGTTCTTC
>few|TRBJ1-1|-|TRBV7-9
CASSPGAGTGTEAFF
TGTGCCAGCAGCCCAGGGGCAGGCACGGGGACTGAAGCTTTCTTT
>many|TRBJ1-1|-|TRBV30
CAWSSPGGWGLSDEAFF
TGTGCCTGGAGTAGTCCGGGGGGTTGGGGGCTCTCGGATGAAGCTTTCTTT
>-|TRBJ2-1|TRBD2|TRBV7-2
CASSLVVVASGGYNEQFF
TGTGCCAGCAGCTTAGTCGTAGTGGCTAGCGGGGGGTACAATGAGCAGTTCTTC
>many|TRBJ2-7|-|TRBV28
CASSFLRGSGYEQYF
TGTGCCAGCAGTTTCCTCCGCGGTAGCGGATACGAGCAGTACTTC
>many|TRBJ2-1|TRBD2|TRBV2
CASRTRLLAGEKDEQFF
TGTGCCAGCAGAACACGATTACTAGCGGGAGAAAAGGATGAGCAGTTCTTC
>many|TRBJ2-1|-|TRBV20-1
CSASGSENEQFF
TGCAGTGCTAGCGGGAGTGAGAATGAGCAGTTCTTC
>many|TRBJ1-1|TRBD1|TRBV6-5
CASSYSSRDSTEAFF
TGTGCCAGCAGTTACTCGAGCCGGGACAGCACTGAAGCTTTCTTT
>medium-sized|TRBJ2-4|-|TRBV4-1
CASSQDFLGYIQYF
TGCGCCAGCAGCCAGGACTTCTTGGGGTACATTCAGTACTTC
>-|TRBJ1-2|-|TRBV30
CAWRPQGRPYGYTF
TGTGCCTGGAGGCCCCAGGGGCGACCTTATGGCTACACCTTC
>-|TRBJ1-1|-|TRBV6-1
CASSLRTVEAFF
TGTGCCAGCAGTTTACGGACAGTAGAAGCTTTCTTT
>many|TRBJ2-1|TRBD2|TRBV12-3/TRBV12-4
CASSLGLAVNNEQFF
TGTGCCAGCAGTTTAGGACTAGCGGTTAACAATGAGCAGTTCTTC
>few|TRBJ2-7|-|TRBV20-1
CSARLPEQGGYEQYF
TGCAGTGCTCGGCTCCCGGAACAGGGTGGCTACGAGCAGTACTTC
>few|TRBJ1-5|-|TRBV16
CASNFQSNQPQHF
TGTGCCAGCAACTTCCAGAGCAATCAGCCCCAGCATTTT
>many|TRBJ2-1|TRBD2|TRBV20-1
CSARLLTSGYNEQFF
TGCAGTGCTAGACTTCTGACTAGCGGCTACAATGAGCAGTTCTTC
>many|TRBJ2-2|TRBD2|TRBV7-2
CASSFDRLAGTGELFF
TGTGCCAGCAGCTTTGACCGACTAGCGGGTACCGGGGAGCTGTTTTTT
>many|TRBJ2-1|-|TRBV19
CASSRLVVGGNEQFF
TGTGCCAGTAGTAGACTAGTTGTAGGAGGGAATGAGCAGTTCTTC
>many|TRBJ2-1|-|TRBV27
CASSPNPSEQFF
TGTGCCAGCAGCCCGAATCCGAGTGAGCAGTTCTTC
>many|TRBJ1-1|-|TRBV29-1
CSVQKGHKGTEAFF
TGCAGCGTTCAGAAGGGACATAAGGGGACTGAAGCTTTCTTT
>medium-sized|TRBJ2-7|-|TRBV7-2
CASSFVQQSSYEQYF
TGTGCCAGCAGCTTTGTACAGCAGAGCTCCTACGAGCAGTACTTC
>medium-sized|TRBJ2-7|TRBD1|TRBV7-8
CASSWGQGDEQYF
TGTGCCAGCAGCTGGGGACAGGGCGACGAGCAGTACTTC
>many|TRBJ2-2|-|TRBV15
CATSRDRVAVNTGELFF
TGTGCCACCAGCAGAGACCGGGTGGCAGTCAACACCGGGGAGCTGTTTTTT
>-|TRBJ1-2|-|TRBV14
CASSPARGRLDGYTF
TGTGCCAGCAGCCCCGCGCGGGGGCGTCTAGATGGCTACACCTTC
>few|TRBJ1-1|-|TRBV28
CASSFWGVNTEAFF
TGTGCCAGCAGTTTTTGGGGGGTGAACACTGAAGCTTTCTTT
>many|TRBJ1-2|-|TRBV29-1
CSVEDGRAIYGYTF
TGCAGCGTTGAAGATGGCAGGGCGATCTATGGCTACACCTTC
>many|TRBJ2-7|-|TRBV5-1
CASSADGYEQYF
TGCGCCAGCAGCGCGGACGGCTACGAGCAGTACTTC
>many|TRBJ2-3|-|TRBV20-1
CSARDSEKGTDTQYF
TGCAGTGCTAGAGATTCCGAAAAGGGGACAGATACGCAGTATTTT
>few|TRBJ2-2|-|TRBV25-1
CASSEPGPTGELFF
TGTGCCAGCAGTGAGCCAGGGCCGACCGGGGAGCTGTTTTTT
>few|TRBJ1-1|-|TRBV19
CASSTQYRAGTEAFF
TGTGCCAGTAGTACCCAATACAGGGCGGGGACTGAAGCTTTCTTT
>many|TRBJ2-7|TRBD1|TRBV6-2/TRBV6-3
CASSPGQSYEQYF
TGTGCCAGCAGTCCGGGACAGTCCTACGAGCAGTACTTC
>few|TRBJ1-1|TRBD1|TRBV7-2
CASSFTGGLTNTEAFF
TGTGCCAGCAGCTTTACAGGGGGTCTTACGAACACTGAAGCTTTCTTT
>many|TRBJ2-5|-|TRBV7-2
CASSPLRGAETQYF
TGTGCCAGCAGCCCTCTACGTGGGGCAGAGACCCAGTACTTC
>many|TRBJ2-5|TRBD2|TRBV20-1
CSASFGREGPRGQETQYF
TGCAGTGCTAGTTTTGGGCGGGAGGGCCCTCGAGGTCAAGAGACCCAGTACTTC
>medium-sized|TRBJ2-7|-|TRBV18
CASSPPGTPAYEQYF
TGTGCCAGCTCACCACCGGGGACACCAGCCTACGAGCAGTACTTC
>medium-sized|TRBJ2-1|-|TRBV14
CASSQDFGKGGVSYNEQFF
TGTGCCAGCAGCCAAGATTTCGGAAAGGGAGGCGTCTCCTACAATGAGCAGTTCTTC
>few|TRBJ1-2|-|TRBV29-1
CSVAGDSNYGYTF
TGCAGCGTTGCGGGGGATTCTAACTATGGCTACACCTTC
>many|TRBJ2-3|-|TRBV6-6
CASNKASTDTQYF
TGTGCCAGCAACAAAGCTAGCACAGATACGCAGTATTTT
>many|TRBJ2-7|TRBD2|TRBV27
CASSSGTSGYEQYF
TGTGCCAGCAGCTCCGGGACTAGCGGATACGAGCAGTACTTC
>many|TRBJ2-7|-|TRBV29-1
CSAWRDEQYF
TGCAGCGCCTGGAGGGACGAGCAGTACTTC
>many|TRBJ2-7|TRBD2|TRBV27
CASSAREGGSYEQYF
TGTGCCAGCAGCGCCCGGGAGGGGGGTTCCTACGAGCAGTACTTC
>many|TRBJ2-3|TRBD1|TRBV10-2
CASTADRAGTDTQYF
TGCGCCAGCACCGCGGACAGGGCGGGCACAGATACGCAGTATTTT
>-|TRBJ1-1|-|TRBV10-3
CATKGGNTEAFF
TGTGCCACCAAGGGGGGCAACACTGAAGCTTTCTTT
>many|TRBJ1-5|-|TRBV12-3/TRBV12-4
CASSGDTLAGNQPQHF
TGTGCCAGCAGTGGGGACACACTAGCAGGCAATCAGCCCCAGCATTTT
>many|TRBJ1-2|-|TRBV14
CASSQGQALYGYTF
TGTGCCAGCAGCCAAGGACAGGCCCTCTATGGCTACACCTTC